What follows describes a single T cell receptor beta chain. Its antigen is unknown. The protocol was immunoSEQ multiplex PCR, while the TCRdb copy is restricted to in-frame clones and leaves out a portion. The sample has 180,000 or so clones; approximately 95% are singletons. This entry belongs to a study of T cell responses to AZD1222 COVID-19 vaccine. Study-wide results and caveats: Nearly half of unique spike-specific TCRs reportedly avoided B.1.351 and B.1.1.7 mutated regions. Without day 14 samples, only post-peak T cell repertoires were studied.

The CDR3 totals 11 residues. V shed 5 bases and J shed 8 bases, with 9 bases lying between them. The chain employs TRBV12-3 or TRBV12-4 and TRBJ1-1, with a possible D match to TRBD1 (6 bases). This clonotype was sampled from an adult in good health. Sequencing used peripheral blood, obtained on day 0 of AZD1222 vaccination. CDR3 sequence reads: CASSHQGEAFF. CDR3 DNA: TGTGCCAGCAGTCATCAGGGGGAAGCTTTCTTT.